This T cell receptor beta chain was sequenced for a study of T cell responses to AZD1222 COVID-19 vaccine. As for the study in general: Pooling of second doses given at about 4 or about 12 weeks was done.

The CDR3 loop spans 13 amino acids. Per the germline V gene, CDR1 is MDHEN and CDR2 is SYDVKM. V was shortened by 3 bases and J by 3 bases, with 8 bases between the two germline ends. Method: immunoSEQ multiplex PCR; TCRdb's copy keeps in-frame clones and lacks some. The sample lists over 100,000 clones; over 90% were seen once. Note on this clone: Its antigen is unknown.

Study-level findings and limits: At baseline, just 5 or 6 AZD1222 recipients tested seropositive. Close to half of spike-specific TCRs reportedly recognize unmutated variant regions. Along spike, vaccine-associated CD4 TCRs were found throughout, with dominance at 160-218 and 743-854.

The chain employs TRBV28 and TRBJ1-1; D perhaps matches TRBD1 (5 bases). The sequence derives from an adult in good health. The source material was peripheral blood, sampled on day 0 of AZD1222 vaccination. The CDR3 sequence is CASSLGGDTEAFF. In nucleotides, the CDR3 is TGTGCCAGCAGTTTGGGAGGGGACACTGAAGCTTTCTTT.